Presented here are 9 T cell receptor beta chains from one specimen sequenced in a study of glioma-infiltrating T cells. TCR alpha and beta CDR3 regions were amplified from RNA using iRepertoire nested multiplex PCR. One entry per CDR3 protein results from TCRdb running MiXCR on the multiplex PCR reads. The sample lists roughly 200,000 distinct CDR3 sequences, more than 35% occurring once. Sequenced: glioma tissue, nonneoplastic brain tissue, or PBMCs (not recorded which). The receptor set was obtained from a human donor with low-grade glioma or glioblastoma, undergoing nonglioma brain surgery, or in good health (not recorded which).

This clonotype was seen many times. This chain uses TRBV2 with TRBJ2-1, with a weak D call TRBD2 (5 bases). Germline CDR1 is SNHLY and CDR2 is FYNNEI. This CDR3 has 14 residues. Trimming cost V 3 bases and J 10 bases, with 16 bases left between them. This CDR3 reads CASSDSRGIGEQFF. Here the CDR3 DNA reads TGTGCCAGCAGTGATAGTCGGGGAATAGGCGAGCAGTTCTTC.

This clonotype came up many times. The J gene is TRBJ2-4, the V gene TRBV7-2, with D possibly matching TRBD2 (6 bases). This CDR3 comprises 16 residues. The V gene lost 2 bases and the J gene lost 0 bases, with 11 bases spanning the gap. Germline loops: CDR1 SGHTA, CDR2 FQGNSA. The CDR3 DNA sequence: TGTGCCAGCAGCTTATACTCGGGACTAGCCAAAAACATTCAGTACTTC. Translating gives CASSLYSGLAKNIQYF.

This clonotype was observed once. A much bigger clone sits one base away, suggesting this may be a read error. This chain uses TRBV6-6 with TRBJ2-7; a weak D match, TRBD1 (6 bases). The germline V gene encodes CDR1 MNHNY and CDR2 SVGAGI (reference sequence). CDR3 length equals 13 residues. V lost 8 bases and J lost 1, with 12 bases in between. The CDR3 nucleotides are TGTGCCAGCGGGTCTACAGGGTCCTACGAGCAGTACTTC. Translating it yields CASGSTGSYEQYF.

This clonotype has only a few counts. J is TRBJ1-1 and V is TRBV29-1; D remains ambiguous. This CDR3 is built from 12 residues. V was cut by 4 bases and J by 0 bases, with 6 bases left in between. Germline CDR1 and CDR2: SQVTM and ANQGSEA. CDR3 DNA sequence: TGCAGCGTTGGGTTTTTGAACACTGAAGCTTTCTTT. Translated, it gives CSVGFLNTEAFF.

Only one count was recorded for this clonotype. The missing conserved phenylalanine or tryptophan at the end of this CDR3 makes a read error likely. The chain links TRBV28 to TRBJ2-7; no reliable D call. CDR1 and CDR2 (germline): MDHEN, SYDVKM. Trimming took off 6 bases at V and 5 bases at J, with 8 bases between the two ends. CDR3 length equals 11 residues. The CDR3 spells CASRQCHEQYL. The CDR3 coding sequence is TGTGCCAGCAGGCAGTGTCACGAGCAGTACCTC.

This clonotype occurred many times. The rearrangement joins TRBV15 to TRBJ2-5, with 12 bases lining up with TRBD2. Germline CDR1 LNHNV, CDR2 YYDKDF (reference sequence). Germline trimming cut 0 bases from V and 2 bases from J; bases unmatched to any gene: 4. The CDR3 is made up of 17 amino acids. This CDR3 is CATSRDLTSGSQETQYF. Written as DNA, the CDR3 is TGTGCCACCAGCAGAGATCTGACTAGCGGGAGTCAAGAGACCCAGTACTTC.

V and J are TRBV6-6 and TRBJ2-7; D uncertain. The CDR3 is made up of 13 amino acids. CDR1 MNHNY and CDR2 SVGAGI come from the germline V gene (reference sequence). Trimming shortened V by 6 bases and J by 0 bases, and 9 bases separated the two germline ends. The CDR3: CASRDLLSYEQYF. In nucleotides, the CDR3 is TGTGCCAGCAGAGATCTCCTCTCCTACGAGCAGTACTTC.

This clonotype appeared a few times. This chain joins TRBV7-2 and TRBJ1-4; D remains unclear. The CDR3 has 14 residues. The V and J ends lost 1 base and 10 bases respectively, with 13 bases between them. The germline CDR1 and CDR2 sequences are SGHTA and FQGNSA. CDR3 coding DNA: TGTGCCAGCAGCTTAGTGTTCGGGTCAAGAAAACTGTTTTTT. It codes for CASSLVFGSRKLFF.

This clonotype was observed at least ten times. This sequence joins TRBV19 and TRBJ1-1; TRBD1 matches at 9 bases. In germline, CDR1 is LNHDA, CDR2 SQIVND (reference sequence). The CDR3 length is 13 residues. Unmatched junction bases numbered 4, after V lost 6 bases and J lost 5 bases. The CDR3 here is CASSRDRATEAFF. The DNA for the CDR3 is TGTGCCAGTAGCCGGGACAGGGCTACTGAAGCTTTCTTT.